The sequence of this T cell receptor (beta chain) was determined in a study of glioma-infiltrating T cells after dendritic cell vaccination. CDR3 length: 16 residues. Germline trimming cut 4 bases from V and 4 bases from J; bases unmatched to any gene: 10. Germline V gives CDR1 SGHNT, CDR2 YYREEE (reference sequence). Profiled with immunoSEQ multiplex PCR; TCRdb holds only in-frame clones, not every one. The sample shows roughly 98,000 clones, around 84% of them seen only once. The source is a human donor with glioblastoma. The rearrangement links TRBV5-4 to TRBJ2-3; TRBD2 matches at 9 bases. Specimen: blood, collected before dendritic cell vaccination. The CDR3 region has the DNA TGTGCCAGCAGCGGAGCGGGAGGTGGTGTAGCAGATACGCAGTATTTT. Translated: CASSGAGGGVADTQYF.